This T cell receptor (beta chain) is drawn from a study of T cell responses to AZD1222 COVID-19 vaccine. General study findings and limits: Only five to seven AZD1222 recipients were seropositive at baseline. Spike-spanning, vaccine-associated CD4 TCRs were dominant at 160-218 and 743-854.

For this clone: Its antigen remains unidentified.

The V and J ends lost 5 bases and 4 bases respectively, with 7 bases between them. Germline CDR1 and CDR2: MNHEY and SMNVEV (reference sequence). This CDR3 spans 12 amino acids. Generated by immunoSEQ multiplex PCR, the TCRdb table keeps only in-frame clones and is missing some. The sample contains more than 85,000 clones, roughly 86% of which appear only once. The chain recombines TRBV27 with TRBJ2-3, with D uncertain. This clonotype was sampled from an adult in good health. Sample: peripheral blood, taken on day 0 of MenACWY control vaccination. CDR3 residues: CASSRMSDTQYF. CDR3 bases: TGTGCCAGCAGTCGTATGTCAGATACGCAGTATTTT.